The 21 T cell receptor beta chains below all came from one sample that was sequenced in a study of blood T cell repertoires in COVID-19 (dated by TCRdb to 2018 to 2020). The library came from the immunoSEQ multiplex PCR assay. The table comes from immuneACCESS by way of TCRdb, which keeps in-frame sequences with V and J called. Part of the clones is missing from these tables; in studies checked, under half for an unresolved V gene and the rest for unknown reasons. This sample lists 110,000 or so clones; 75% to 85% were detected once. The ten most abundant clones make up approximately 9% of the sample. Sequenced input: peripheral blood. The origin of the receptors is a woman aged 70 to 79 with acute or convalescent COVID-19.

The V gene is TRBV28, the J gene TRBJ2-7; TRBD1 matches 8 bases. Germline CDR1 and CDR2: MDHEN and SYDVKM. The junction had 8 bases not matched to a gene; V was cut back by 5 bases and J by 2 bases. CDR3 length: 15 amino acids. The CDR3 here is CASSAPRQGPYEQYF. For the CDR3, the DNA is TGTGCCAGCAGTGCCCCCCGACAGGGGCCCTACGAGCAGTACTTC. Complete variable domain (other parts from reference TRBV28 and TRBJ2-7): DVKVTQSSRYLVKRTGEKVFLECVQDMDHENMFWYRQDPGLGLRLIYFSYDVKMKEKGDIPEGYSVSREKKERFSLILESASTNQTSMYLCASSAPRQGPYEQYFGPGTRLTVT.

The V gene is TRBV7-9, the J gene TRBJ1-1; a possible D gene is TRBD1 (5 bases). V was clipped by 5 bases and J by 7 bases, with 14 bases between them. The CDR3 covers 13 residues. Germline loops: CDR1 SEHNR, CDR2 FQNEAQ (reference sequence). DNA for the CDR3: TGTGCCAGCAGCCTTCTGGGGCCGAATGAAGCTTTCTTT. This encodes CASSLLGPNEAFF.

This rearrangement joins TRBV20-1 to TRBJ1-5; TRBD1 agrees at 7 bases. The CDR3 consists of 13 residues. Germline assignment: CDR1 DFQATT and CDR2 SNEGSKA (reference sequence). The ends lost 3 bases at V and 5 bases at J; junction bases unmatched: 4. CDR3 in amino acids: CSASRTGDQPQHF. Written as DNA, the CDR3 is TGCAGTGCTAGTCGGACAGGTGATCAGCCCCAGCATTTT.

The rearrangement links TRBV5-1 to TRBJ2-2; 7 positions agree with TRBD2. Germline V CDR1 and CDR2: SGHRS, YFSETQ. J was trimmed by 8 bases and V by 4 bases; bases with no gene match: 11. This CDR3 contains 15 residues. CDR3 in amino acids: CASSQWGGSTGELFF. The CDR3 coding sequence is TGCGCCAGCAGCCAATGGGGCGGGAGTACTGGGGAGCTGTTTTTT.

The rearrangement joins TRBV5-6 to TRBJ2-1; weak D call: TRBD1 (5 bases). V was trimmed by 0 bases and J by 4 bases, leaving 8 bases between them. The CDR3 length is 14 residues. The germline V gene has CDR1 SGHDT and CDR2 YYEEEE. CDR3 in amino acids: CASSLGQTYNEQFF. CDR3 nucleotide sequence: TGTGCCAGCAGCTTGGGACAGACTTACAATGAGCAGTTCTTC. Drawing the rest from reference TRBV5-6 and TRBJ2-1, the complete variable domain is DAGVTQSPTHLIKTRGQQVTLRCSPKSGHDTVSWYQQALGQGPQFIFQYYEEEERQRGNFPDRFSGHQFPNYSSELNVNALLLGDSALYLCASSLGQTYNEQFFGPGTRLTVL.

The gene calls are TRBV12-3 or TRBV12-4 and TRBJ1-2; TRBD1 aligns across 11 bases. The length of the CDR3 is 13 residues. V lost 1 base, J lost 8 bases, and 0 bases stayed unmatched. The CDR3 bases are TGTGCCAGCAGTTTAGGGACAGGGGGCGGCTACACCTTC. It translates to CASSLGTGGGYTF.

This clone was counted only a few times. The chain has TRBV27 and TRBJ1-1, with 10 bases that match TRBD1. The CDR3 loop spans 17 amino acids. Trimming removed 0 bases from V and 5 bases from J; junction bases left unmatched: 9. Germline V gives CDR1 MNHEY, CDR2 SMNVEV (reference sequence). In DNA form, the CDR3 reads TGTGCCAGCAGTTTATCTTCGTCCGGGACAGGGGTTACTGAAGCTTTCTTT. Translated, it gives CASSLSSSGTGVTEAFF.

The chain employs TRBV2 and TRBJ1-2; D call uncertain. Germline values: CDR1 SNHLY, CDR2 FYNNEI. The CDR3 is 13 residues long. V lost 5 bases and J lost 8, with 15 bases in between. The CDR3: CASSISSERGYTF. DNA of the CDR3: TGTGCCAGCAGTATCTCTTCCGAGCGGGGCTACACCTTC.

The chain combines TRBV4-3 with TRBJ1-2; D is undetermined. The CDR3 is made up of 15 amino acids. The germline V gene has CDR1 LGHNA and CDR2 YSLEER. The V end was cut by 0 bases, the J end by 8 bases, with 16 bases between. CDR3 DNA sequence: TGCGCCAGCAGCCAAGATGTTCGCCCGGGGATGGGCTACACCTTC. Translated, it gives CASSQDVRPGMGYTF.

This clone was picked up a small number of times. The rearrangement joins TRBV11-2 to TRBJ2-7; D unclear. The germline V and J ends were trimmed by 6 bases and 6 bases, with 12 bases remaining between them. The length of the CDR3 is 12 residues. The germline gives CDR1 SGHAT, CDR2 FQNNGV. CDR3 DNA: TGTGCCAGCAGTGCGCCCCTTGGCGAGCAGTACTTC. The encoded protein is CASSAPLGEQYF.

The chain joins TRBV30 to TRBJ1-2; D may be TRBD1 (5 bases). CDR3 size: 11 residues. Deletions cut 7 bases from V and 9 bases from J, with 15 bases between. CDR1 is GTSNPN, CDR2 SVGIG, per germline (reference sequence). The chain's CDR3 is CASFGGISYTF. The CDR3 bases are TGTGCCTCCTTCGGGGGTATAAGCTACACCTTC.

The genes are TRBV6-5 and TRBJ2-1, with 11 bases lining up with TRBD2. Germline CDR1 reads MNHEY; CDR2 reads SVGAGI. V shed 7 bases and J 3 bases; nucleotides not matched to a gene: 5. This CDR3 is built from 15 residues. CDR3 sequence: CASTSLAGGYNEQFF. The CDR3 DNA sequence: TGTGCCAGCACCTCTCTAGCGGGGGGCTACAATGAGCAGTTCTTC.

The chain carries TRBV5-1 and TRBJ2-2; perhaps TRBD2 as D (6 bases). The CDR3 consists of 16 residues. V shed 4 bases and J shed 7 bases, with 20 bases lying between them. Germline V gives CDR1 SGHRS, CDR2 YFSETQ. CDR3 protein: CASSPGRESLGGELFF. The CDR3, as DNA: TGCGCCAGCAGCCCCGGCCGGGAGAGTCTCGGCGGGGAGCTGTTTTTT.

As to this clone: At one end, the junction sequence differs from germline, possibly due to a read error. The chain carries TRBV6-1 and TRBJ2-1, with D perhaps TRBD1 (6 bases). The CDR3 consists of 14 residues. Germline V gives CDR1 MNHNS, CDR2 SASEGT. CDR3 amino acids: CASSETTTGREVIF. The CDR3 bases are TGTGCCAGCAGTGAAACTACCACAGGGCGCGAGGTTATCTTC.

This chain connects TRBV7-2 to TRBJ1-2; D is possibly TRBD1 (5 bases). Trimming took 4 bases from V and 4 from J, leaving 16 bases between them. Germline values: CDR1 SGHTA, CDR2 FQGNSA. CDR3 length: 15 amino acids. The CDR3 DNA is TGTGCCAGCAGCTCGGGGGTTGGGGCTTCCTATGGCTACACCTTC. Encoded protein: CASSSGVGASYGYTF.

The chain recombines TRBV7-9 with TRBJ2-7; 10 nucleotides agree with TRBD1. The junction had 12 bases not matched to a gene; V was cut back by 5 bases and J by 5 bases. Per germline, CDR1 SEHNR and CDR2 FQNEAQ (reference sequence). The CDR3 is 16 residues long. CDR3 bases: TGTGCCAGCAGCGCACTCCGGGACAGGGGTTCGGACGAGCAGTACTTC. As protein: CASSALRDRGSDEQYF. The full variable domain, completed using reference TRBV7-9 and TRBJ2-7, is DTGVSQNPRHKITKRGQNVTFRCDPISEHNRLYWYRQTLGQGPEFLTYFQNEAQLEKSRLLSDRFSAERPKGSFSTLEIQRTEQGDSAMYLCASSALRDRGSDEQYFGPGTRLTVT.

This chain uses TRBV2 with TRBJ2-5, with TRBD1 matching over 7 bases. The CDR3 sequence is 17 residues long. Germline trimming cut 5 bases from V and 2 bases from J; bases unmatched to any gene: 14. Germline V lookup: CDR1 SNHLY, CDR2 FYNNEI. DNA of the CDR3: TGTGCCAGCAGTCGCCGGGCCTACAGGGGTGGACAAGAGACCCAGTACTTC. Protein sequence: CASSRRAYRGGQETQYF.

The CDR3: CASSLVGRDRYTF. The CDR3 DNA reads as TGCGCCAGCAGCTTGGTCGGCAGGGATCGCTACACCTTC. The chain is built from TRBV5-1 and TRBJ1-2; D might be TRBD1 (5 bases). This CDR3 spans 13 amino acids. Germline CDR1 and CDR2: SGHRS and YFSETQ. Between the trimmed V and J ends, which lost 0 bases and 9 bases, there was a span of 12 bases.

CDR3 in amino acids: CASSLRQGAWEKLFF. CDR3 nucleotides: TGTGCCAGCAGTCTACGACAGGGGGCTTGGGAAAAACTGTTTTTT. This chain links TRBV28 with TRBJ1-4, with TRBD1 identical over 10 bases. Unmatched junction bases numbered 8, after V lost 5 bases and J lost 8 bases. The CDR3 is 15 residues long. In germline, CDR1 is MDHEN, CDR2 SYDVKM.

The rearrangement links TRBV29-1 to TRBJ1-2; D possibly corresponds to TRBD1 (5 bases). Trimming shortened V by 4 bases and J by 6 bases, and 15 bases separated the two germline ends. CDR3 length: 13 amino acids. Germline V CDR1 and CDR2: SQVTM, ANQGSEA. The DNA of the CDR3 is TGCAGCGTTGTAGGTAGACAGAAGGATGGCTACACCTTC. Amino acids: CSVVGRQKDGYTF.

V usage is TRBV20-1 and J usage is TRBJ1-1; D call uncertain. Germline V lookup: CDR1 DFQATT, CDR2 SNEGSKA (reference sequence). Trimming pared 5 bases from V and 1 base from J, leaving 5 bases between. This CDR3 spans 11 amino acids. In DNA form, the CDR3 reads TGCAGTGCTCCGAGGAACACTGAAGCTTTCTTT. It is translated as CSAPRNTEAFF.